The TCR beta chain described here comes from a study of CD8+ T cells in alopecia areata. Findings of the study overall: Scalp sample data also include resident alphabeta T cells from normal skin. Especially in alopecia totalis/universalis, lesional scalp showed greater clonality than normal scalp did.

As regards this clone: Its antigen is still unknown.

V dropped 5 bases and J dropped 5 bases, with 15 bases sitting between them. The CDR3 is made up of 14 amino acids. CDR1 and CDR2 (germline): SGHTA, FQGNSA. As to treatment: oral pan-JAK inhibitor, 5-10 mg twice daily. Extracted RNA was reverse transcribed, and the resulting cDNA served as sequencing template. The repertoire was sequenced with immunoSEQ multiplex PCR; TCRdb's copy has only in-frame clones and lacks some. The table lists approximately 280,000 clones, 58% of them singletons. The genes are TRBV7-2 and TRBJ2-5; D might be TRBD1 (5 bases). The material sequenced was CD4+ T cells sorted from blood, taken at week 24, from a patient treated with tofacitinib. The clonotype comes from a human donor with alopecia areata. The CDR3: CASSPWAGPETQYF. Here the CDR3 DNA reads TGTGCCAGCAGCCCCTGGGCAGGGCCGGAGACCCAGTACTTC.